A selection of T cell receptor beta chains follows, all from one sample in a study of cytomegalovirus exposure and HLA in healthy donors. Here immunoSEQ multiplex PCR was the method, and the copy in TCRdb shows in-frame clones only, minus some. Its table records roughly 51,000 clones. Material for sequencing was PBMCs. These receptors came from a woman aged 40 to 50 in good health and CMV-seronegative. CDR3s include the opening cysteine and the closing phenylalanine or tryptophan. The order of the fields is J gene, D gene, clone size, CDR3 length, V gene, CDR3 protein, CDR3 DNA. The D gene is left open where the match is weak. Clone size is given for some rows only: seen once, a few or many times, or a class if the clone is expanded.

j_call: TRBJ2-7; d_call: NA; clone_size: NA; cdr3_length: 14; v_call: TRBV19; cdr3_aa: CASSISTVSYEQYF; cdr3_nt: TGTGCCAGTAGTATATCGACTGTCTCCTACGAGCAGTACTTC
j_call: TRBJ1-5; d_call: TRBD1; clone_size: NA; cdr3_length: 16; v_call: TRBV6-1; cdr3_aa: CASSEAKGGKGQPQHF; cdr3_nt: TGTGCCAGCAGTGAAGCTAAAGGGGGCAAGGGGCAGCCCCAGCATTTT
j_call: TRBJ2-7; d_call: NA; clone_size: NA; cdr3_length: 15; v_call: TRBV28; cdr3_aa: CASSLGLAVTYEQYF; cdr3_nt: TGTGCCAGCAGTTTGGGTCTAGCTGTCACCTACGAGCAGTACTTC
j_call: TRBJ2-3; d_call: TRBD2; clone_size: NA; cdr3_length: 12; v_call: TRBV27; cdr3_aa: CASSVTSEPQYF; cdr3_nt: TGTGCCAGCAGTGTAACTAGCGAGCCGCAGTATTTT
j_call: TRBJ1-1; d_call: NA; clone_size: NA; cdr3_length: 15; v_call: TRBV19; cdr3_aa: CASTIRSGYTTEAFF; cdr3_nt: TGTGCCAGTACCATAAGATCGGGATATACGACTGAAGCTTTCTTT
j_call: TRBJ1-5; d_call: NA; clone_size: NA; cdr3_length: 13; v_call: TRBV12-5; cdr3_aa: CASGFDQAQPQHF; cdr3_nt: TGTGCTAGTGGTTTTGATCAGGCTCAGCCCCAGCATTTT
j_call: TRBJ2-1; d_call: TRBD2; clone_size: NA; cdr3_length: 14; v_call: TRBV19; cdr3_aa: CASGLAGGRREQFF; cdr3_nt: TGTGCCAGTGGACTAGCGGGGGGGCGCCGTGAGCAGTTCTTC
j_call: TRBJ2-3; d_call: NA; clone_size: NA; cdr3_length: 17; v_call: TRBV7-8; cdr3_aa: CTSSLWYIGSHTDTQYF; cdr3_nt: TGTACCAGCAGCTTATGGTATATCGGGAGTCACACAGATACGCAGTATTTT
j_call: TRBJ2-7; d_call: TRBD2; clone_size: NA; cdr3_length: 14; v_call: TRBV5-1; cdr3_aa: CASSVGTSRGEQYF; cdr3_nt: TGCGCCAGCAGCGTGGGGACTAGCCGGGGCGAGCAGTACTTC
j_call: TRBJ2-1; d_call: TRBD1; clone_size: medium-sized; cdr3_length: 16; v_call: TRBV16; cdr3_aa: CASSSPGTGEGNEQFF; cdr3_nt: TGTGCCAGCAGCTCCCCCGGGACAGGGGAGGGGAATGAGCAGTTCTTC
j_call: TRBJ2-3; d_call: NA; clone_size: NA; cdr3_length: 14; v_call: TRBV7-9; cdr3_aa: CASSLSIDTDTQYF; cdr3_nt: TGTGCCAGCAGCTTGAGTATAGACACAGATACGCAGTATTTT
j_call: TRBJ1-4; d_call: NA; clone_size: NA; cdr3_length: 15; v_call: TRBV9; cdr3_aa: CASTASTGRGEKLFF; cdr3_nt: TGTGCCAGCACCGCTTCTACAGGGAGGGGTGAAAAACTGTTTTTT
j_call: TRBJ1-6; d_call: NA; clone_size: NA; cdr3_length: 13; v_call: TRBV4-1; cdr3_aa: CASRGGYNSPLHF; cdr3_nt: TGCGCCAGCAGGGGGGGGTATAATTCACCCCTCCACTTT
j_call: TRBJ1-1; d_call: NA; clone_size: NA; cdr3_length: 13; v_call: TRBV5-1; cdr3_aa: CASSFSRNTEAFF; cdr3_nt: TGCGCCAGCAGCTTTTCTAGGAACACTGAAGCTTTCTTT
j_call: TRBJ2-7; d_call: TRBD1; clone_size: NA; cdr3_length: 15; v_call: TRBV6-1; cdr3_aa: CASSPATGGGYEQYF; cdr3_nt: TGTGCCAGCAGCCCCGCGACAGGGGGTGGCTACGAGCAGTACTTC
j_call: TRBJ2-1; d_call: TRBD2; clone_size: NA; cdr3_length: 16; v_call: TRBV6-1; cdr3_aa: CASSVAIAGGRGEQFF; cdr3_nt: TGTGCCAGCAGTGTAGCGATAGCGGGGGGCAGGGGTGAGCAGTTCTTC
j_call: TRBJ2-2; d_call: TRBD1; clone_size: NA; cdr3_length: 15; v_call: TRBV5-1; cdr3_aa: CASSSRTGNTGELFF; cdr3_nt: TGCGCCAGCAGCTCTAGGACAGGGAACACCGGGGAGCTGTTTTTT
j_call: TRBJ1-1; d_call: NA; clone_size: NA; cdr3_length: 12; v_call: TRBV19; cdr3_aa: CASSIRAGEAFF; cdr3_nt: TGTGCCAGTAGTATTAGGGCGGGCGAAGCTTTCTTT
j_call: TRBJ2-7; d_call: TRBD1; clone_size: NA; cdr3_length: 13; v_call: TRBV4-3; cdr3_aa: CASSQGQLYEQYF; cdr3_nt: TGCGCCAGCAGCCAGGGACAGCTCTACGAGCAGTACTTC
j_call: TRBJ2-1; d_call: NA; clone_size: NA; cdr3_length: 10; v_call: TRBV29-1; cdr3_aa: CSGRDNEQFF; cdr3_nt: TGCAGCGGCCGAGACAATGAGCAGTTCTTC
j_call: TRBJ1-1; d_call: NA; clone_size: NA; cdr3_length: 16; v_call: TRBV21-1; cdr3_aa: CASSKKGYLQGTEAFF; cdr3_nt: TGTGCCAGCAGCAAAAAAGGGTATCTACAGGGGACTGAAGCTTTCTTT
j_call: TRBJ2-1; d_call: NA; clone_size: medium-sized; cdr3_length: 16; v_call: TRBV5-6; cdr3_aa: CASSLVRERGDNEQFF; cdr3_nt: TGTGCCAGCAGCTTGGTGCGGGAAAGGGGCGACAATGAGCAGTTCTTC
j_call: TRBJ1-6; d_call: TRBD1; clone_size: NA; cdr3_length: 13; v_call: TRBV2; cdr3_aa: CAILDREGSPLHF; cdr3_nt: TGTGCCATTTTGGACAGGGAAGGGTCACCCCTCCACTTT
j_call: TRBJ1-1; d_call: NA; clone_size: NA; cdr3_length: 13; v_call: TRBV2; cdr3_aa: CASTGQLNTEAFF; cdr3_nt: TGTGCCAGCACCGGACAGTTGAACACTGAAGCTTTCTTT
j_call: TRBJ2-7; d_call: TRBD2; clone_size: NA; cdr3_length: 14; v_call: TRBV11-3; cdr3_aa: CASSPSGSLLEQYF; cdr3_nt: TGTGCCAGCAGTCCTAGCGGGAGCTTGCTCGAGCAGTACTTC
j_call: TRBJ2-3; d_call: TRBD2; clone_size: NA; cdr3_length: 16; v_call: TRBV6-5; cdr3_aa: CASSYASGASTDTQYF; cdr3_nt: TGTGCCAGCAGTTACGCTAGCGGGGCTAGCACAGATACGCAGTATTTT
j_call: TRBJ1-6; d_call: TRBD1; clone_size: NA; cdr3_length: 15; v_call: TRBV7-8; cdr3_aa: CASSRGQALNSPLHF; cdr3_nt: TGTGCCAGCAGCCGCGGACAGGCACTCAATTCACCCCTCCACTTT
j_call: TRBJ1-1; d_call: TRBD1; clone_size: NA; cdr3_length: 14; v_call: TRBV6-5; cdr3_aa: CASSNQGVGTEAFF; cdr3_nt: TGTGCCAGCAGCAACCAGGGGGTAGGCACTGAAGCTTTCTTT
j_call: TRBJ2-4; d_call: NA; clone_size: NA; cdr3_length: 17; v_call: TRBV5-1; cdr3_aa: CASSPSWMELAKNIQYF; cdr3_nt: TGCGCCAGCAGCCCCTCCTGGATGGAGCTAGCCAAAAACATTCAGTACTTC
j_call: TRBJ1-1; d_call: NA; clone_size: NA; cdr3_length: 13; v_call: TRBV6-1; cdr3_aa: CASNFPKEAEAFF; cdr3_nt: TGTGCCAGCAATTTTCCGAAAGAGGCTGAAGCTTTCTTT
j_call: TRBJ2-5; d_call: TRBD2; clone_size: NA; cdr3_length: 16; v_call: TRBV5-1; cdr3_aa: CASSLTGLAGGETQYF; cdr3_nt: TGCGCCAGCAGCCTTACGGGACTAGCGGGTGGAGAGACCCAGTACTTC
j_call: TRBJ1-1; d_call: TRBD1; clone_size: NA; cdr3_length: 16; v_call: TRBV13; cdr3_aa: CASSPRDRGLVTEAFF; cdr3_nt: TGTGCCAGCAGCCCCCGGGACAGGGGGCTGGTCACTGAAGCTTTCTTT
j_call: TRBJ2-7; d_call: TRBD2; clone_size: NA; cdr3_length: 14; v_call: TRBV29-1; cdr3_aa: CSVDSGTSSYEQYF; cdr3_nt: TGCAGCGTTGATTCGGGGACTAGCTCCTACGAGCAGTACTTC
j_call: TRBJ1-2; d_call: NA; clone_size: NA; cdr3_length: 17; v_call: TRBV5-6; cdr3_aa: CASSPPGGGLPLYGYTF; cdr3_nt: TGTGCCAGCAGCCCCCCCGGGGGAGGACTACCTCTCTATGGCTACACCTTC
j_call: TRBJ1-1; d_call: NA; clone_size: NA; cdr3_length: 13; v_call: TRBV7-9; cdr3_aa: CASSSTGTSSAFF; cdr3_nt: TGTGCCAGCAGCTCAACCGGGACAAGTAGCGCTTTCTTT
j_call: TRBJ1-5; d_call: NA; clone_size: NA; cdr3_length: 15; v_call: TRBV7-8; cdr3_aa: CASSLRRGGNQPQHF; cdr3_nt: TGTGCCAGCAGCTTAAGGCGGGGGGGGAACCAGCCCCAGCATTTT
j_call: TRBJ2-7; d_call: NA; clone_size: NA; cdr3_length: 14; v_call: TRBV4-1; cdr3_aa: CASSQAGTGYEQYF; cdr3_nt: TGCGCCAGCAGCCAAGCCGGGACTGGGTACGAGCAGTACTTC
j_call: TRBJ2-5; d_call: TRBD2; clone_size: NA; cdr3_length: 17; v_call: TRBV5-1; cdr3_aa: CASSLKVAGQLQETQYF; cdr3_nt: TGCGCCAGCAGCTTGAAAGTAGCGGGTCAACTTCAAGAGACCCAGTACTTC
j_call: TRBJ2-5; d_call: NA; clone_size: NA; cdr3_length: 13; v_call: TRBV19; cdr3_aa: CASSIAQAETQYF; cdr3_nt: TGTGCCAGTAGTATAGCCCAGGCGGAGACCCAGTACTTC
j_call: TRBJ2-3; d_call: TRBD2; clone_size: NA; cdr3_length: 17; v_call: TRBV7-2; cdr3_aa: CASSSLGRGGGADTQYF; cdr3_nt: TGTGCCAGCAGCTCCCTCGGGCGGGGGGGAGGCGCAGATACGCAGTATTTT
j_call: TRBJ2-3; d_call: NA; clone_size: NA; cdr3_length: 15; v_call: TRBV9; cdr3_aa: CASSVVGTAADTQYF; cdr3_nt: TGTGCCAGCAGCGTAGTAGGTACGGCGGCCGATACGCAGTATTTT
j_call: TRBJ1-2; d_call: NA; clone_size: NA; cdr3_length: 12; v_call: TRBV2; cdr3_aa: CASSGGLDGYTF; cdr3_nt: TGTGCCAGCAGTGGAGGGTTGGACGGCTACACCTTC
j_call: TRBJ2-1; d_call: TRBD2; clone_size: NA; cdr3_length: 18; v_call: TRBV5-3; cdr3_aa: CARGTTSGTSGPDNEQFF; cdr3_nt: TGTGCCAGAGGAACGACTTCCGGGACTAGCGGACCTGACAATGAGCAGTTCTTC
j_call: TRBJ1-2; d_call: NA; clone_size: NA; cdr3_length: 13; v_call: TRBV27; cdr3_aa: CASSSGTWGGYTF; cdr3_nt: TGTGCCAGCAGTTCCGGGACTTGGGGGGGCTACACCTTC
j_call: TRBJ2-3; d_call: TRBD2; clone_size: NA; cdr3_length: 16; v_call: TRBV19; cdr3_aa: CASRNRGGGEGDTQYF; cdr3_nt: TGTGCCAGTAGGAATAGGGGCGGGGGGGAAGGAGATACGCAGTATTTT
j_call: TRBJ2-7; d_call: NA; clone_size: NA; cdr3_length: 15; v_call: TRBV4-1; cdr3_aa: CASSQENRAYYEQYF; cdr3_nt: TGCGCCAGCAGCCAAGAGAACAGGGCATACTACGAGCAGTACTTC
j_call: TRBJ1-5; d_call: NA; clone_size: NA; cdr3_length: 16; v_call: TRBV7-9; cdr3_aa: CASSLSLRGSDQPQHF; cdr3_nt: TGTGCCAGCAGCTTAAGTCTTCGGGGGAGTGATCAGCCCCAGCATTTT
j_call: TRBJ1-5; d_call: TRBD1; clone_size: NA; cdr3_length: 14; v_call: TRBV7-2; cdr3_aa: CASSSGQGDQPQHF; cdr3_nt: TGTGCCAGCAGCTCGGGACAGGGAGATCAGCCCCAGCATTTT
j_call: TRBJ2-7; d_call: NA; clone_size: NA; cdr3_length: 15; v_call: TRBV11-3; cdr3_aa: CASSQRLGNLYEQYF; cdr3_nt: TGTGCCAGCAGCCAGCGGTTGGGGAATCTCTACGAGCAGTACTTC
j_call: TRBJ1-5; d_call: NA; clone_size: NA; cdr3_length: 15; v_call: TRBV19; cdr3_aa: CASSIIGQTNQPQHF; cdr3_nt: TGTGCCAGTAGTATAATAGGACAGACTAATCAGCCCCAGCATTTT
j_call: TRBJ1-4; d_call: NA; clone_size: NA; cdr3_length: 13; v_call: TRBV15; cdr3_aa: CATSRGLNEKLFF; cdr3_nt: TGTGCCACCAGCAGGGGGCTTAATGAAAAACTGTTTTTT
j_call: TRBJ1-4; d_call: NA; clone_size: NA; cdr3_length: 13; v_call: TRBV29-1; cdr3_aa: CSVPGATNEKLFF; cdr3_nt: TGCAGCGTCCCGGGGGCAACTAATGAAAAACTGTTTTTT
j_call: TRBJ2-7; d_call: TRBD2; clone_size: NA; cdr3_length: 15; v_call: TRBV5-1; cdr3_aa: CASSWGGVSAYEQYF; cdr3_nt: TGCGCCAGCAGCTGGGGAGGGGTAAGCGCCTACGAGCAGTACTTC